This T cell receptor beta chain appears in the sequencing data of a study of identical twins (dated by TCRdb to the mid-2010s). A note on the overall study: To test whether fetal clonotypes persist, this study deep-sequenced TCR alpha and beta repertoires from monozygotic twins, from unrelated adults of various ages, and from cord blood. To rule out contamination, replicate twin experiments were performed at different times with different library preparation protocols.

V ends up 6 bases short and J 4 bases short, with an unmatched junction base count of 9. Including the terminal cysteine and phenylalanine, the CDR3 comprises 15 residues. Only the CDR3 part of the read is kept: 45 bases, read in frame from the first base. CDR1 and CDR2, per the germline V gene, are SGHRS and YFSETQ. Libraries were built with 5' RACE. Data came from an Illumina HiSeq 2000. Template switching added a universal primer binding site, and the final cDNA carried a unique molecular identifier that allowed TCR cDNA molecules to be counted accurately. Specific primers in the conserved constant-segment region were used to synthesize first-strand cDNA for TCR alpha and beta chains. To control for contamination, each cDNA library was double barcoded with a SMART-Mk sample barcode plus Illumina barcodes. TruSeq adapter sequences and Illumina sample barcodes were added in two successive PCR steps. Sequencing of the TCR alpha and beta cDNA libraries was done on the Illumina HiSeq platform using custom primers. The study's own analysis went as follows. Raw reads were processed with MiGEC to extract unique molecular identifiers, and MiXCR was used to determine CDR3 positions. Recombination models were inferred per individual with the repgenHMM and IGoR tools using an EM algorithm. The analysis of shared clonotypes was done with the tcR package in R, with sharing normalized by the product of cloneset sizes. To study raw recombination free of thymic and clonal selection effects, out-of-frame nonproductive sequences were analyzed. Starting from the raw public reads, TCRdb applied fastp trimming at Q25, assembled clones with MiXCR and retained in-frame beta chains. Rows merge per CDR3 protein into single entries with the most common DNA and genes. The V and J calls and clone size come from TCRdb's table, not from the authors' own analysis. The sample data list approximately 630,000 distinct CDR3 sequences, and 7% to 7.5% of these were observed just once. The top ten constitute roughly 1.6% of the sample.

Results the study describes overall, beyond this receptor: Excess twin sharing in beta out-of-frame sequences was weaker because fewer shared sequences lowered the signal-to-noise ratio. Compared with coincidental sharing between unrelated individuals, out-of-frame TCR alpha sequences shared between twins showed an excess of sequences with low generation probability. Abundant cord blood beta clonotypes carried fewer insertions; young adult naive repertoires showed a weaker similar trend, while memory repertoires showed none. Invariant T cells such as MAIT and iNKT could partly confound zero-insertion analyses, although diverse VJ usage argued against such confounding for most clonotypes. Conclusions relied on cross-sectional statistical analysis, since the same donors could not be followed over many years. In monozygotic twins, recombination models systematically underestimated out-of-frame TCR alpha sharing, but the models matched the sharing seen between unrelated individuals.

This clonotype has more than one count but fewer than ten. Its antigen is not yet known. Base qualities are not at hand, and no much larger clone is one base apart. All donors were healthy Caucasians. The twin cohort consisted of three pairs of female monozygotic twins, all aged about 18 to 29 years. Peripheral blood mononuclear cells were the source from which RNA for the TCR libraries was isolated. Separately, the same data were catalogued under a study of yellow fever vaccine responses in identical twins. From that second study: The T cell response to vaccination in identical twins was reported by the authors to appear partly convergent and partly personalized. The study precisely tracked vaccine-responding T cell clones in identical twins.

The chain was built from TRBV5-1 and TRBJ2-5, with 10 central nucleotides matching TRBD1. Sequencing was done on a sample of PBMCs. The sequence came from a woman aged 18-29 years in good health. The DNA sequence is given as TGCGCCAGCAATACGGGACAGGGGATCGGAGAGACCCAGTACTTC. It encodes CASNTGQGIGETQYF.